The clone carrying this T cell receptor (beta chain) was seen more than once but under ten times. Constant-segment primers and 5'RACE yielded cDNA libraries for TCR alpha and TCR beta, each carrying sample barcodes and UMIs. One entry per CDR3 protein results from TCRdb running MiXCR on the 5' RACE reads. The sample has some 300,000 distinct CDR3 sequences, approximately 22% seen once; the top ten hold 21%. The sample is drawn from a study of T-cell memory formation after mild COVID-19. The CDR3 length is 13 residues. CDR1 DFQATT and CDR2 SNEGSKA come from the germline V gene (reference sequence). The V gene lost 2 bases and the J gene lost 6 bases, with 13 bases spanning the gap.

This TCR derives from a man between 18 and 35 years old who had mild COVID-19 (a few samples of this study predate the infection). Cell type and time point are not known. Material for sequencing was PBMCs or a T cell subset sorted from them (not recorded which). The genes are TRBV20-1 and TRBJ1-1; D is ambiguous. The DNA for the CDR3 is TGCAGTGCTAGATCCTCCTGGCCGGCTGAAGCTTTCTTT. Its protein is CSARSSWPAEAFF.